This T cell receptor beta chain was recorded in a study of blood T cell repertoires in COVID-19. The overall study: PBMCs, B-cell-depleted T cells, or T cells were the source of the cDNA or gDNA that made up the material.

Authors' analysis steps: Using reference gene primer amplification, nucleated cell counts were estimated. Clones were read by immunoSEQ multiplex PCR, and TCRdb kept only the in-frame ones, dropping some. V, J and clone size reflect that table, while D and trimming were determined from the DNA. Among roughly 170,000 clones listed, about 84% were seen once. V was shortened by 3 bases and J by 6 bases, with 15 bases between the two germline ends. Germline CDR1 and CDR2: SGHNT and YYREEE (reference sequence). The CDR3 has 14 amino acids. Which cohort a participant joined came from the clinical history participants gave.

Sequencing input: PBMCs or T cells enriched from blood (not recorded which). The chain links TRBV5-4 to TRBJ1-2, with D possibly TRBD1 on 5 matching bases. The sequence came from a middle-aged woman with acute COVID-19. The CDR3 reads CASSSLLRDHGYTF. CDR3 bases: TGTGCCAGCAGCTCCCTTCTCAGGGATCATGGCTACACCTTC.